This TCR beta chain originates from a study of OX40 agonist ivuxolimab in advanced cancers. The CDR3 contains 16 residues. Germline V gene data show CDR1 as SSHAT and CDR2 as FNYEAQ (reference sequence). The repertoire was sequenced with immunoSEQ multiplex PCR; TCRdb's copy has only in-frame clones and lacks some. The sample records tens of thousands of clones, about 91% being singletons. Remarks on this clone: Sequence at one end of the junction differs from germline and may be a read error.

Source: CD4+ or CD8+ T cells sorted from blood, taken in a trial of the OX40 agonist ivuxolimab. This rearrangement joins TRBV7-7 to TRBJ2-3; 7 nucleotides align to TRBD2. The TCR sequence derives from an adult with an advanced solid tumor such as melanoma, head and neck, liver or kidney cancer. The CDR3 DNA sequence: TGTGCTAGCAGCCCGTTTGCGGGAGCTTCCACAGATACGCAGTATTTT. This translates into CASSPFAGASTDTQYF.